This is a list of T cell receptor beta chains from one sample in a study of Graves' ophthalmopathy and Graves' hyperthyroidism. A single record per CDR3 protein comes from TCRdb applying MiXCR to the multiplex PCR reads. This sample has around 1,000,000 distinct CDR3 sequences; about 40% occur once, and the top ten carry around 10%. What was sequenced was peripheral blood or thyroid tissue (not recorded which). The source is an adult man with Graves' hyperthyroidism. CDR3s leave out the opening cysteine and the closing phenylalanine or tryptophan. Fields, in order: J gene, clone size, V gene, CDR3 protein. Rows may omit the clone size; those that give it use once, few, many or a size class.

TRBJ1-3 . TRBV29-1 SVLDRGGTIY
TRBJ2-5 many TRBV20-1 SQASWETQY
TRBJ2-7 many TRBV20-1 SANILAGVSYEQY
TRBJ1-3 . TRBV12-3/TRBV12-4 ASSLAVTAGNTIY
TRBJ1-5 . TRBV12-3/TRBV12-4 ASSWRVQDQPQH
TRBJ1-1 . TRBV6-5 ASSYSGITNTEAF
TRBJ2-3 . TRBV9 ASSTDGSTDTQY
TRBJ1-5 . TRBV30 AYKQGSQPQH
TRBJ1-3 once TRBV7-3 ASSSSTGSSGNTIY
TRBJ2-2 . TRBV7-9 ASSSGHQTTGELF
TRBJ2-5 many TRBV12-3/TRBV12-4 ASSRGSETQY